This T cell receptor beta chain came from a study of cytomegalovirus exposure and HLA in healthy donors (dated by TCRdb to between 2016 and 2019). Regarding the research as a whole: According to a later analysis, the approximately 120 validation repertoires were produced on the same platform as the approximately 610 repertoires of the first cohort. The study aimed to test whether cataloging public T cell receptors could reveal signatures of past pathogen exposure. Besides the first cohort of roughly 660 subjects, a separate validation cohort made up of some 110 different subjects was used. The study combined high-throughput TCR immunosequencing, statistical association of individual TCRs with disease status, and machine learning to predict cytomegalovirus infection status. General study outcomes and caveats: In vitro tests confirmed that a few of the cytomegalovirus-associated TCR beta chains recognize cytomegalovirus antigens. The authors suggested that the approach could potentially be generalized to other disease states and immunological phenotypes. A later analysis lacked HLA typing for the validation cohort, so it scored co-occurrence in that cohort across all 110 or so repertoires. Across donors, most TCR sequences were observed very rarely, whereas some public TCRs were present in many individuals. Of the cluster scores, about 94% were above 0 in a later analysis, which found that TCRs clustered in the first cohort also tended to co-occur in the 120 or so validation repertoires. In the study, 164 TCR beta chains were listed as associated with cytomegalovirus. In both the original and validation cohorts, the classifier was reported to diagnose cytomegalovirus status with high specificity and sensitivity.

As for this clone: Its antigen specificity is not known. No clone much larger than this one lies a single base away; base qualities are absent.

Library generation was performed with the immunoSEQ multiplex PCR assay. Regarding the original processing steps: A statistical classification framework was built to diagnose cytomegalovirus status from the catalog of TCR beta chain sequences. This is the immuneACCESS table as TCRdb keeps it, with only in-frame sequences that have V and J called. A part of the clones is gone; compared with another copy, unresolved V genes explain less than half, and the rest is unexplained. That table gives V, J and clone size, and the DNA gave D and trimming. The sample table shows tens of thousands of clones, and 95% to 97% are seen once. The top ten hold roughly 0.8% of the sample. Counted from cysteine to phenylalanine, this CDR3 has 12 amino acids. Only the CDR3 region is kept as DNA, spanning 36 bases read in frame from base 1. V and J are truncated by 7 bases and 5 bases respectively, leaving an intervening sequence of 11 bases. The germline V gene (reference sequence) supplies CDR1 LNHDA and CDR2 SQIVND.

Donors formed part of the validation cohort, which comprised about 130 subjects and was distinct from the first cohort of under 850 subjects. The clonotype comes from a man aged 18 to 35 in good health and CMV-seronegative. Recombination joined TRBV19 with TRBJ1-2; tentative D gene TRBD1, with 6 bases matching. Material for sequencing was PBMCs. CDR3 reads: CASTETGYGYTF. The bases read TGTGCCAGTACCGAAACAGGGTATGGCTACACCTTC.